This entry lists 6 T cell receptor beta chains sequenced from one sample in a study of T cell repertoires in cytomegalovirus infection. MiXCR, run by TCRdb on the reads, gives a single entry per CDR3 protein. Of approximately 990,000 distinct CDR3 sequences listed, 30% to 40% are singletons. No antigen has been assigned to these receptors. The starting material was cultured CD8+ T cells from PBMCs, obtained from culture after CMV antigen stimulation. These receptors all come from a human donor in good health (CMV status not recorded). Some clones in this sample may be carry-over from other donors' samples.

About this clonotype itself: The germline gene is not matched at one end of the junction; a read error may be the cause. The chain carries TRBV5-1 and TRBJ2-3; tentatively, D is TRBD1 (7 bases). CDR1 and CDR2 (germline): SGHRS, YFSETQ. The CDR3 totals 15 residues. This CDR3 is CANSLEGASTDTQYF. CDR3 coding DNA: TGCGCCAACAGCCTGGAGGGGGCGAGCACAGATACGCAGTATTTT.

This chain connects TRBV27 to TRBJ1-2; TRBD1 matches at 8 bases. V lost 5 bases and J lost 8; bases outside the gene matches: 10. CDR1 is MNHEY, CDR2 SMNVEV, per germline (reference sequence). This CDR3 comprises 14 residues. The CDR3 DNA reads TGTGCCAGCAGTCCACAGGGGGGGATGCGAGGCTACACCTTC. Translating gives CASSPQGGMRGYTF.

V is TRBV7-3 and J is TRBJ1-3; D uncertain. From germline, CDR1 is SGHTA and CDR2 FQGTGA. This CDR3 contains 14 residues. V lost 3 bases and J 4 bases, leaving 10 bases between the germline ends. CDR3 DNA sequence: TGTGCCAGCAGCTTTTTCGGCGGCGGAAACACCATATATTTT. It is translated as CASSFFGGGNTIYF.

This clonotype has a handful of counts. The chain is built from TRBV27 and TRBJ1-2; 7 positions agree with TRBD1. This CDR3 comprises 16 residues. V dropped 4 bases and J dropped 8; count of bases not matched to a gene: 16. Germline CDR1 reads MNHEY; CDR2 reads SMNVEV (reference sequence). The CDR3 loop is CASSYLPTGLGEGYTF. Written as DNA, the CDR3 is TGTGCCAGCAGTTACCTCCCGACAGGGCTTGGTGAGGGCTACACCTTC.

This clonotype has a handful of counts. The chain employs TRBV11-3 and TRBJ2-1, with a weak D call TRBD1 (5 bases). Per germline, CDR1 SGHNT and CDR2 YENEEA. The CDR3 loop spans 16 amino acids. Trimming left V 5 bases short and J 5 bases short, with 19 bases between. The CDR3, as DNA: TGTGCCAGCAGCAAAGCATGGTGGGGCCCCGACAATGAGCAGTTCTTC. Its protein product is CASSKAWWGPDNEQFF.

A few counts support this clonotype. The chain uses TRBV27 and TRBJ2-2, with D unclear. This CDR3 spans 12 amino acids. The V end was cut by 5 bases, the J end by 8 bases, with 9 bases between. Germline CDR1 and CDR2: MNHEY and SMNVEV (reference sequence). The chain's CDR3 is CASSPTTGELFF. CDR3 DNA: TGTGCCAGCAGTCCTACTACTGGGGAGCTGTTTTTT.